These 9 T cell receptor beta chains originate from one sample sequenced in a study of T-cell memory formation after mild COVID-19. TCRdb reprocessed the 5' RACE reads with MiXCR, giving one entry per CDR3 protein. The sample consists of 450,000 to 650,000 distinct CDR3 sequences, about 22% of them appearing once. Sequenced sample: PBMCs or a T cell subset sorted from them (not recorded which). The source is an adult woman who had mild COVID-19 (a few samples of this study predate the infection). Cell type and time point are not known.

J is TRBJ2-1 and V is TRBV5-6; D gene ambiguous. Germline CDR1 is SGHDT and CDR2 is YYEEEE. V was clipped by 2 bases and J by 7 bases, with 10 bases between them. The CDR3 extends over 13 amino acids. CDR3 coding DNA: TGTGCCAGCAGCTTTAGGGAAGGGAATGAGCAGTTCTTC. Translation: CASSFREGNEQFF.

In this sample, this clonotype turned up a few times. The chain uses TRBV5-4 and TRBJ2-4; 7 nucleotides line up with TRBD1. V gave up 10 bases and J gave up 4 bases; unmatched junction bases: 8. The CDR3 contains 13 residues. Germline V gene sequence: CDR1 SGHNT, CDR2 YYREEE (reference sequence). CDR3 sequence reads: CAFRDSSKNIQYF. CDR3 in DNA: TGTGCCTTCCGGGACAGCAGTAAAAACATTCAGTACTTC.

This sequence joins TRBV20-1 and TRBJ2-3; 10 bases agree with TRBD2. Looked up from germline, CDR1 is DFQATT and CDR2 is SNEGSKA (reference sequence). V dropped 6 bases and J dropped 2; count of bases not matched to a gene: 8. This CDR3 is built from 15 residues. The CDR3 bases are TGCAGTGCCCTAATAGCGGGGGGATACACAGATACGCAGTATTTT. This gives the protein CSALIAGGYTDTQYF.

This clonotype came up many times. J is TRBJ2-5 and V is TRBV4-2, with TRBD2 matching 9 bases. Germline CDR1 is LGHNA and CDR2 is YNFKEQ. The CDR3 length is 16 residues. The trim removed 0 bases at V and 4 bases at J, leaving 6 bases unmatched. CDR3 sequence reads: CASSQDSAGGPETQYF. DNA of the CDR3: TGTGCCAGCAGCCAAGATTCGGCGGGAGGGCCAGAGACCCAGTACTTC.

The rearrangement uses TRBV18 and TRBJ1-2, with D hard to call. The germline CDR1 and CDR2 sequences are KGHSH and LQKENI. The CDR3 runs to 12 residues. Trimming left V 3 bases short and J 8 bases short, with 10 bases between. The CDR3 DNA sequence: TGTGCCAGCTCACCCGATGGAGGAGGCTACACCTTC. Translating it yields CASSPDGGGYTF. Filled out from reference TRBV18 and TRBJ1-2, the complete variable domain reads NAGVMQNPRHLVRRRGQEARLRCSPMKGHSHVYWYRQLPEEGLKFMVYLQKENIIDESGMPKERFSAEFPKEGPSILRIQQVVRGDSAAYFCASSPDGGGYTFGSGTRLTVV.

The chain employs TRBV6-5 and TRBJ1-5; 7 bases are shared with TRBD1. V shed 6 bases and J 2 bases; nucleotides not matched to a gene: 16. The CDR3 has 18 residues. The germline gives CDR1 MNHEY, CDR2 SVGAGI. CDR3 bases: TGTGCCAGCAGCCGGGCTCCCCCTGGACAGGTCCGCAATCAGCCCCAGCATTTT. It yields the protein CASSRAPPGQVRNQPQHF.

The genes are TRBV20-1 and TRBJ1-2; no clear D gene. Germline values: CDR1 DFQATT, CDR2 SNEGSKA (reference sequence). Trimming removed 6 bases at V and 0 bases at J, with 8 bases between. The CDR3 covers 12 residues. CDR3 coding DNA: TGCAGTGCCCGCCGAACTAACTATGGCTACACCTTC. This translates into CSARRTNYGYTF.

The genes are TRBV5-6 and TRBJ1-5; no clear D. Germline CDR1 is SGHDT and CDR2 is YYEEEE. The CDR3 extends over 14 amino acids. The V end lost 3 bases, the J end lost 8 bases, and 15 bases lay between the germline ends. The CDR3 protein is CASSSRSMGEPQHF. Here the CDR3 DNA reads TGTGCCAGCAGCTCCCGGTCGATGGGTGAGCCCCAGCATTTT.

V is TRBV4-1 and J is TRBJ1-5; D not certain. The germline V gene has CDR1 MGHRA and CDR2 YSYEKL. V lost 3 bases and J lost 3, with 9 bases in between. CDR3 length equals 14 residues. CDR3 sequence reads: CASSHVPVNQPQHF. CDR3 sequence (DNA): TGCGCCAGCAGCCATGTACCGGTCAATCAGCCCCAGCATTTT.